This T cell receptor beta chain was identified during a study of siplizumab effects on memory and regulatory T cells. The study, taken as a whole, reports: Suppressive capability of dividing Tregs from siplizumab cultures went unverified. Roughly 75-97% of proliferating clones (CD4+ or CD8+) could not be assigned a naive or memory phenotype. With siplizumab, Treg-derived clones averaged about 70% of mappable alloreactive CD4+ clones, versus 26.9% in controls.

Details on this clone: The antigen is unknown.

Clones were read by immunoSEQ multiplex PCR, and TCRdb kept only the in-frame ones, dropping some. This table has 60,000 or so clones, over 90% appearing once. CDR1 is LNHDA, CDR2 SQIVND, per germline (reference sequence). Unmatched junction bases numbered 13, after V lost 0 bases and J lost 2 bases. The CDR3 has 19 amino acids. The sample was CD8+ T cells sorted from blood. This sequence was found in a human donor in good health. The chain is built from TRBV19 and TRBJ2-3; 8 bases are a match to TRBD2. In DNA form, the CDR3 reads TGTGCCAGTAGTATAGATCTAAGTATTAGCGGGATACTCACAGATACGCAGTATTTT. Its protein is CASSIDLSISGILTDTQYF.